This TCR beta chain was retrieved from a study of OX40 agonist ivuxolimab in advanced cancers. Across the study: Having had anti-PD-1, anti-PD-L1 or anti-CTLA-4 therapy before was allowed, and roughly 40% had some.

The length of the CDR3 is 14 residues. V lost 5 bases to trimming and J lost 1 base; unmatched junction nucleotides: 1. Germline-derived CDR1 and CDR2 are MRHNA and SNTAGT. The study, taken as a whole, reports: The study found that CD8+ T cells averaged more expanded clones than CD4+.

Turning to this clone: The antigen is undetermined.

TCRdb keeps only in-frame clones here, not all; method: immunoSEQ multiplex PCR. The data contain tens of thousands of clones, about 92% of them singletons. The source material was CD4+ or CD8+ T cells sorted from blood, sampled in a trial of the OX40 agonist ivuxolimab. The TCR sequence derives from an adult with an advanced solid tumor such as melanoma, head and neck, liver or kidney cancer. This chain joins TRBV6-4 and TRBJ2-3; 9 bases fit TRBD1. The CDR3, as DNA: TGTGCCAGCAGTCGGACAGGGGGCACAGATACGCAGTATTTT. This codes for CASSRTGGTDTQYF.